What follows are 11 T cell receptor beta chains derived from one specimen sequenced in a study of CD4 and CD8 cells across lung adenocarcinoma regions (dated by TCRdb to 2017 to 2018). Library preparation used PCR. The listed sequencing device is HiSeq X Ten. In TCRdb, the public reads were trimmed at Q25 with fastp and aligned with MiXCR, with productive beta chains retained. Each record represents a unique CDR3 protein, reported with the most common genes and DNA among its rows. Recorded for this sample are some 22,000 distinct CDR3 sequences; over 40% of them occurred a single time. The ten biggest clones cover over 20% of the sample. Input material: CD4+ T cells from the center of a lung tumor. Taken with the paper, the label for cell subset or site translates to: tumor center region. These receptors were obtained from a male donor with lung adenocarcinoma. The CD4 and CD8 labels of this study may be unreliable.

The CDR3 DNA reads TGTGCCAGCAGCTTACTCGGGGACCCAAAGTACTTC. Protein: CASSLLGDPKYF. V gene TRBV7-8 combines with J gene TRBJ2-4; D is possibly TRBD1 or TRBD2 (5 bases each). V was trimmed by 2 bases and J by 14 bases, leaving 13 bases between them. Germline loops: CDR1 SGHVS, CDR2 FQNEAQ. CDR3 length: 12 amino acids.

The CDR3 sequence: CASSLPNLLTSRRPPTSSTV. The CDR3 nucleotides are TGTGCCAGCAGTTTACCCAATCTTCTGACTAGCCGGAGGCCCCCTACGAGCAGCACTGTC. J is TRBJ2-7 and V is TRBV27; 7 bases agree with TRBD2. The CDR3 has 20 residues. The germline CDR1 and CDR2 sequences are MNHEY and SMNVEV (reference sequence).

As concerns this clonotype: One junction end disagrees with the germline gene, perhaps due to a read error. V gene TRBV27 combines with J gene TRBJ2-6, with a tentative D call TRBD2 (7 bases). Looked up from germline, CDR1 is MNHEY and CDR2 is SMNVEV (reference sequence). There are 16 residues in the CDR3. CDR3 sequence reads: CASSLSRGAGANDLSF. The CDR3 DNA reads as TGTGCCAGCAGTTTAAGTCGGGGGGCTGGGGCCAACGACCTGTCCTTC.

The V call is TRBV6-1, the J call TRBJ2-2; no definite D call. V lost 9 bases and J 5 bases, leaving 13 bases between the germline ends. The CDR3 consists of 13 residues. CDR1 and CDR2 (germline): MNHNS, SASEGT. The CDR3 protein is CARQRKETGELFF. CDR3 bases: TGTGCCAGGCAGCGCAAGGAGACCGGGGAGCTGTTTTTT.

This clonotype was detected many times. The chain couples TRBV6-1 to TRBJ1-1; 7 nucleotides align to TRBD1. The V and J ends lost 6 bases and 4 bases, in that order; junction bases with no gene match: 11. Germline CDR1 is MNHNS and CDR2 is SASEGT. The length of the CDR3 is 15 residues. CDR3 DNA sequence: TGTGCCAGCAGGCCCCCGTCAGGGGGTGGCACTGAAGCTTTCTTT. Amino acids: CASRPPSGGGTEAFF.

Comment on this clonotype: The junction does not match germline at one end; this may be a read error. The V call is TRBV12-3 or TRBV12-4, the J call TRBJ2-5; D is perhaps TRBD2 (5 bases). The CDR3 covers 13 residues. The CDR3 coding sequence is TGTGCGGGCAGTTTTCAGGAGGCAGAGACCCAGCACTTC. It yields the protein CAGSFQEAETQHF.

About this clonotype: Mismatch with germline at one junction end may stem from a read error. The rearrangement links TRBV6-1 to TRBJ2-1, with unresolved D. Germline V CDR1 and CDR2: MNHNS, SASEGT. CDR3 length equals 13 residues. The chain's CDR3 is CASSEGNTDEQFF. The DNA for the CDR3 is TGTGCCAGCAGTGAAGGGAACACCGATGAGCAGTTCTTT.

Regarding this clonotype: The conserved final phenylalanine or tryptophan is absent from the CDR3, which likely points to a read error. No DNA is shown, since the ends of the CDR3 on it are uncertain; the CDR3 is the one TCRdb lists. The gene calls are TRBV6-1 and TRBJ2-5; TRBD1 was called by the table and not checked on the DNA. CDR1 and CDR2 (germline): MNHNS, SASEGT. The CDR3 region is 13 residues in length, termini included. The CDR3 loop reads CARSPGQGESRFS.

This clonotype was seen repeatedly, ten times or more. The rearrangement links TRBV4-1 to TRBJ2-5; no reliable D call. The DNA end is a closer match to TRBJ2-7, so the J assignment may be wrong. Germline CDR1 and CDR2: MGHRA and YSYEKL. CDR3 length equals 14 residues. CDR3 region: CASSQEVIGYEQYF. The CDR3 bases are TGCGCCAGCAGCCAAGAAGTCATCGGCTACGAGCAGTACTTC.

This clonotype is medium-sized by share. This chain uses TRBV10-3 with TRBJ2-2; D is uncertain. This CDR3 has 16 amino acids. Per the germline V gene, CDR1 is ENHRY and CDR2 is SYGVKD. Trimming pared 0 bases from V and 4 bases from J, leaving 12 bases between. The CDR3 DNA sequence: TGTGCCATCAGTGAGTCCCGGGCTGGTCGCACCGGGGAGCTGTTTTTT. It specifies CAISESRAGRTGELFF.

This clonotype was counted at least ten times. A much larger clonotype is one base distant, so this may be a read error. The V and J genes are TRBV27 and TRBJ2-1; D is unclear. V lost 4 bases and J 13 bases, leaving 14 bases between the germline ends. Germline CDR1 MNHEY, CDR2 SMNVEV (reference sequence). The CDR3 totals 12 residues. The CDR3 is CASSSPAETQFF. The CDR3 DNA reads as TGTGCCAGCAGTTCACCTGCAGAGACCCAGTTCTTC.